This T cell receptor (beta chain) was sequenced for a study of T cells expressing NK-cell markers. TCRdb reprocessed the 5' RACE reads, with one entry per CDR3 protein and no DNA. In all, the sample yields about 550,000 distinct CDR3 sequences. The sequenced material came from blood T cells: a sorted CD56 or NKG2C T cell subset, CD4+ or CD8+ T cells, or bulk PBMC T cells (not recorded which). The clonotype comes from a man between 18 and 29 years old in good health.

CDR3: CASREWLHTGELFF. This chain links TRBV2 with TRBJ2-2. There are 14 residues in the CDR3. CDR1 is SNHLY, CDR2 FYNNEI, per germline.